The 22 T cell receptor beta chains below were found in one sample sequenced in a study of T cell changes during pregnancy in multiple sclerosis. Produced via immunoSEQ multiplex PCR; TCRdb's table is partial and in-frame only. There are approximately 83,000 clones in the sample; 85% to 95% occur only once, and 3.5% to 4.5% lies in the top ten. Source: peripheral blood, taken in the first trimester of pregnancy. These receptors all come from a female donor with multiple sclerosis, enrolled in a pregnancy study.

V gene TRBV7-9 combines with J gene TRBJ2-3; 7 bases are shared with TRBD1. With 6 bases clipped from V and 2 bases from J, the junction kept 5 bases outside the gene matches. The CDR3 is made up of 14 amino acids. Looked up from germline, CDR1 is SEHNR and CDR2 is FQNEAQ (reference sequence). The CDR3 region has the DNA TGTGCCAGCAGACCGGACAGGTTCACAGATACGCAGTATTTT. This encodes CASRPDRFTDTQYF.

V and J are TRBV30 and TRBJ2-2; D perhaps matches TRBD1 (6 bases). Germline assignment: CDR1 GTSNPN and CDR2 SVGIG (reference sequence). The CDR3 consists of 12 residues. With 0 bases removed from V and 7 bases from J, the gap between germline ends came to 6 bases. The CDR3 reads CAWSVQGGELFF. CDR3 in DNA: TGTGCCTGGAGTGTACAGGGCGGGGAGCTGTTTTTT.

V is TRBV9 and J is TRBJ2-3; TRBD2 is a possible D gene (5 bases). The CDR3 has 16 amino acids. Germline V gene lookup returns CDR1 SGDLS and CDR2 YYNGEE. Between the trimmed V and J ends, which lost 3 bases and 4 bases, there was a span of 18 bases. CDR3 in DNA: TGTGCCAGCAGCGGGGAGACCATCTTATCGGCAGATACGCAGTATTTT. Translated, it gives CASSGETILSADTQYF. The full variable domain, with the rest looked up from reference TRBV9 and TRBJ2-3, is DSGVTQTPKHLITATGQRVTLRCSPRSGDLSVYWYQQSLDQGLQFLIQYYNGEERAKGNILERFSAQQFPDLHSELNLSSLELGDSALYFCASSGETILSADTQYFGPGTRLTVL.

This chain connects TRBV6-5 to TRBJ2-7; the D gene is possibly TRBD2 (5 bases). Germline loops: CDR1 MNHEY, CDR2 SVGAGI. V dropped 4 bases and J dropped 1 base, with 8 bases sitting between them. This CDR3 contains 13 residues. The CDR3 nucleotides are TGTGCCAGCAGTTTTACGGGATCCTACGAGCAGTACTTC. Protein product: CASSFTGSYEQYF.

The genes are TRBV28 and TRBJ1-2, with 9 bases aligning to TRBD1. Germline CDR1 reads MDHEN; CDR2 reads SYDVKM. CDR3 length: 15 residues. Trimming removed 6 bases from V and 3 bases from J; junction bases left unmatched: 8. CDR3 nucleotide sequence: TGTGCCAGCAGCCTCACAGGGGGCGCTGACTATGGCTACACCTTC. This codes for CASSLTGGADYGYTF.

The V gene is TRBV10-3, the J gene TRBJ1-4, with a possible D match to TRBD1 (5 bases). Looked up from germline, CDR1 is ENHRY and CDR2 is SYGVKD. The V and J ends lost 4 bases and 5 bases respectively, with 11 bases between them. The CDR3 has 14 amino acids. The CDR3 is CAISVRGFNEKLFF. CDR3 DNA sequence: TGTGCCATCAGTGTCCGGGGGTTCAATGAAAAACTGTTTTTT.

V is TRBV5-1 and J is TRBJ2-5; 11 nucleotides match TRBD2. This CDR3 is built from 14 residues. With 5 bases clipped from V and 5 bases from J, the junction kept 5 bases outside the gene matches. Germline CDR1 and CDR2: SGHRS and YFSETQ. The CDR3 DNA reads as TGCGCCAGCAGACTAGCGGGGGTAAGCGAGACCCAGTACTTC. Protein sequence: CASRLAGVSETQYF.

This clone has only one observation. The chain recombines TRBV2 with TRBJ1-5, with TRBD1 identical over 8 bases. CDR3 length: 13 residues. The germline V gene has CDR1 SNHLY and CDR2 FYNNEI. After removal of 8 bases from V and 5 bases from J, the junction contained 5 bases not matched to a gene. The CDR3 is CASGDRRYQPQHF. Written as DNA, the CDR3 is TGTGCCAGCGGGGACAGGCGATATCAGCCCCAGCATTTT.

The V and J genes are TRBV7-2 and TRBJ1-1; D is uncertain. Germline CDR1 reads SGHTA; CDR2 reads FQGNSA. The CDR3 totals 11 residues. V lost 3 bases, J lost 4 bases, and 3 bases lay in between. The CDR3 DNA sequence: TGTGCCAGCAGCTTGAGCACTGAAGCTTTCTTT. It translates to CASSLSTEAFF.

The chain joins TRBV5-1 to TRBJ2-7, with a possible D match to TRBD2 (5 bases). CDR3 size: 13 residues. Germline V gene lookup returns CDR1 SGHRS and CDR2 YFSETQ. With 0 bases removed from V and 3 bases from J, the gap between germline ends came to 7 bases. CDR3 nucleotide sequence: TGCGCCAGCAGCTTGGGAGGACTCTACGAGCAGTACTTC. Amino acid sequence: CASSLGGLYEQYF.

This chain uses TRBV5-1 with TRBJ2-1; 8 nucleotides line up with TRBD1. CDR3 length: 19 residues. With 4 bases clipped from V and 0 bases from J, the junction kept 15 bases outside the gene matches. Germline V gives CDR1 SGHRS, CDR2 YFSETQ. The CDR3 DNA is TGCGCCAGCAGCCCCAGGGACAGGTCTTTGCGGAGCTCCTACAATGAGCAGTTCTTC. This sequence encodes CASSPRDRSLRSSYNEQFF.

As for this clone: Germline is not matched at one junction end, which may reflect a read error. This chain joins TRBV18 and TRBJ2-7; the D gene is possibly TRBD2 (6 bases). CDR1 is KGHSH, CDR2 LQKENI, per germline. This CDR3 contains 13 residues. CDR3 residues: CASSKSGGYGQYF. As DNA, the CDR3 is TGTGCCAGCTCAAAGTCCGGGGGTTACGGGCAGTACTTC.

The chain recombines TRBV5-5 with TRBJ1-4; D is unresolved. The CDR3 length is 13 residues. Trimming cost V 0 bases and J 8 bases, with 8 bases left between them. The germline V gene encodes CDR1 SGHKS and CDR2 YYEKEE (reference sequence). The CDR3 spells CASSLAGREKLFF. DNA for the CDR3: TGTGCCAGCAGCTTGGCCGGGAGGGAAAAACTGTTTTTT.

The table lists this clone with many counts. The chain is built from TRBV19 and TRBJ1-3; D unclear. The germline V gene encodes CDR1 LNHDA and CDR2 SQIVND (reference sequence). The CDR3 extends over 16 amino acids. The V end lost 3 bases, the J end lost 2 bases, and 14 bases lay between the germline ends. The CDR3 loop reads CASSIFAAITGNTIYF. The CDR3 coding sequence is TGTGCCAGTAGTATTTTTGCAGCGATAACTGGAAACACCATATATTTT.

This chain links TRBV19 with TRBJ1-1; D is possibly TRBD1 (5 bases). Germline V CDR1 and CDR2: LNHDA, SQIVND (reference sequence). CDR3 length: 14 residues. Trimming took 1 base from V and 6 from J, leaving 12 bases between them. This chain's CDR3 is CASSIGTTTAEAFF. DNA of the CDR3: TGTGCCAGTAGTATAGGGACAACAACCGCTGAAGCTTTCTTT.

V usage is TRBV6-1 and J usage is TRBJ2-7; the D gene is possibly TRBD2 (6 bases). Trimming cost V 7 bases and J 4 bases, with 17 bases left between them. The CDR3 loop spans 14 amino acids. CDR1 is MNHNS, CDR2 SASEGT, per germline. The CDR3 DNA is TGTGCCAGCACCCAAACGGGACTTCGATACGAGCAGTACTTC. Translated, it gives CASTQTGLRYEQYF.

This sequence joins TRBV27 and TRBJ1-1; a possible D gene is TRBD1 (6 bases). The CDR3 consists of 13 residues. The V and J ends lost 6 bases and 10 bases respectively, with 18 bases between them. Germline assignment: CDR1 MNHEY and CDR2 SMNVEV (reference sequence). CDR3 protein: CASSFPAGRGAFF. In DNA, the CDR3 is TGTGCCAGCAGCTTCCCGGCTGGCAGGGGAGCTTTCTTT.

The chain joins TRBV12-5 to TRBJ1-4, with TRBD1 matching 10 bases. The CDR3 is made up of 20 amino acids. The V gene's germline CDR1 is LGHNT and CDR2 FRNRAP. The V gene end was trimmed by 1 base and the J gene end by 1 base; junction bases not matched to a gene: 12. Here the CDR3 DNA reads TGTGCTAGTGGTTTGGCCCTCGCGACAGGGGGCACGAGAACTAATGAAAAACTGTTTTTT. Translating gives CASGLALATGGTRTNEKLFF.

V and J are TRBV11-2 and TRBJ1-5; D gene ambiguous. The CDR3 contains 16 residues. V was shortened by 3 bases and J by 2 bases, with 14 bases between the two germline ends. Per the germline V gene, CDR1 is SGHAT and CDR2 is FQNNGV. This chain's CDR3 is CASSLSWEARNQPQHF. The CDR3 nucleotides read TGTGCCAGCAGCTTGTCCTGGGAGGCTCGCAATCAGCCCCAGCATTTT.

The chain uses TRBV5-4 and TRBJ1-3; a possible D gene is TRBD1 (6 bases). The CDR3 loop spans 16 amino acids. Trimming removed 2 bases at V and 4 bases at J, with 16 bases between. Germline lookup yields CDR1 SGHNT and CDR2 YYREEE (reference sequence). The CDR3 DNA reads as TGTGCCAGCAGCTTTCTAGAACGGGGGGCAGGAAACACCATATATTTT. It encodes CASSFLERGAGNTIYF.

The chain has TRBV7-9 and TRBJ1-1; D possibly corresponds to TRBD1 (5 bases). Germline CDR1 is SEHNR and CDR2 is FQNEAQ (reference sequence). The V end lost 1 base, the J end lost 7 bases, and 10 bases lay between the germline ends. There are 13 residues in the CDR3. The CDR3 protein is CASSLGIQGEAFF. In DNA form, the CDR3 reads TGTGCCAGCAGCTTAGGGATCCAGGGTGAAGCTTTCTTT.

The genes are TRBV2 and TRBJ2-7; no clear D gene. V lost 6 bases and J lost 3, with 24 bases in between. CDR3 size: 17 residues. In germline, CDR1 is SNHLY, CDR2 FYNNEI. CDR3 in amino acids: CASSLLSVVALRYEQYF. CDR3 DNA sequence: TGTGCCAGCAGCCTCCTCTCAGTCGTGGCTCTCCGCTACGAGCAGTACTTC.